A single sample gave rise to the 18 T cell receptor beta chains below, sequenced in a study of T cell changes during pregnancy in multiple sclerosis. Assay: immunoSEQ multiplex PCR; the TCRdb copy retains only in-frame clones and omits some. The sample lists under 60,000 clones; about 92% were seen once. The sequencing here drew on CD4+ T cells from peripheral blood mononuclear cells, taken after pregnancy. The receptors were gathered from a female donor with multiple sclerosis, enrolled in a pregnancy study.

The chain joins TRBV4-3 to TRBJ2-7; 8 bases align to TRBD1. J lost 1 base, V lost 4 bases, and 6 bases had no gene match. CDR1 and CDR2 (germline): LGHNA, YSLEER. CDR3 length: 15 residues. DNA of the CDR3: TGCGCCAGCAGCCCCAGGACAGGGCGGTCCTACGAGCAGTACTTC. As protein: CASSPRTGRSYEQYF.

J is TRBJ2-7 and V is TRBV5-6; D unresolved. V dropped 0 bases and J dropped 1 base, with 14 bases sitting between them. The CDR3 is 16 amino acids. CDR1 is SGHDT and CDR2 is YYEEEE in the germline V gene. The CDR3 spells CASSLVVGPRSYEQYF. CDR3 coding DNA: TGTGCCAGCAGCTTGGTGGTCGGTCCCCGATCCTACGAGCAGTACTTC.

DNA of the CDR3: TGTGCCAGCAGTCCCGATGGAGCGGGAAACACTGAAGCTTTCTTT. Translating it yields CASSPDGAGNTEAFF. The gene calls are TRBV6-5 and TRBJ1-1; D not certain. Trimming removed 5 bases from V and 2 bases from J, with 15 bases in between. The CDR3 is 15 residues long. Germline V gene sequence: CDR1 MNHEY, CDR2 SVGAGI.

The CDR3 DNA reads as TGCAGCGTTGTCGTGGGCAACTATGGCTACACCTTC. It translates to CSVVVGNYGYTF. This sequence joins TRBV29-1 and TRBJ1-2, with D uncertain. The CDR3 sequence is 12 residues long. Looked up from germline, CDR1 is SQVTM and CDR2 is ANQGSEA. V dropped 4 bases and J dropped 2 bases, with 8 bases sitting between them. The whole variable domain, remainder taken from reference TRBV29-1 and TRBJ1-2, is SAVISQKPSRDICQRGTSLTIQCQVDSQVTMMFWYRQQPGQSLTLIATANQGSEATYESGFVIDKFPISRPNLTFSTLTVSNMSPEDSSIYLCSVVVGNYGYTFGSGTRLTVV.

The rearrangement links TRBV7-2 to TRBJ1-3, with D possibly being TRBD1 (5 bases). V was clipped by 1 base and J by 7 bases, with 17 bases between them. Germline V gives CDR1 SGHTA, CDR2 FQGNSA. This CDR3 is 16 amino acids long. The chain's CDR3 is CASSLDIWGEWNTIYF. CDR3 bases: TGTGCCAGCAGCTTAGATATTTGGGGGGAGTGGAACACCATATATTTT.

This clone was recorded once. This chain connects TRBV9 to TRBJ2-1, with 11 bases aligning to TRBD2. The ends lost 0 bases at V and 8 bases at J; junction bases unmatched: 10. Germline-derived CDR1 and CDR2 are SGDLS and YYNGEE. The CDR3 extends over 17 amino acids. DNA for the CDR3: TGTGCCAGCAGCGTAGACCTAGCGGGAGGAACGGTCGATGAGCAGTTCTTC. It is translated as CASSVDLAGGTVDEQFF.

The J gene is TRBJ2-2, the V gene TRBV29-1, with TRBD2 matching over 7 bases. The CDR3 contains 14 residues. Trimming cost V 4 bases and J 5 bases; bases outside gene matches: 7. Germline V gene sequence: CDR1 SQVTM, CDR2 ANQGSEA. The CDR3 loop reads CSVVLSGFTGELFF. CDR3 nucleotide sequence: TGCAGCGTTGTCCTTAGCGGGTTTACCGGGGAGCTGTTTTTT.

The rearrangement uses TRBV28 and TRBJ1-2; D is unclear. The CDR3 runs 14 residues. Germline-derived CDR1 and CDR2 are MDHEN and SYDVKM. V lost 6 bases to trimming and J lost 4 bases, with 15 bases between them. The CDR3: CASRSASIAYGYTF. CDR3 bases: TGTGCCAGCAGATCCGCGAGCATCGCCTATGGCTACACCTTC.

The chain links TRBV7-9 to TRBJ2-1, with 8 bases aligning to TRBD2. Germline V gives CDR1 SEHNR, CDR2 FQNEAQ (reference sequence). V shed 1 base and J 6 bases; nucleotides not matched to a gene: 14. This CDR3 has 18 amino acids. CDR3 bases: TGTGCCAGCAGCTTAGGGCTAGCGGGCCGGAGGTCAATCAATGAGCAGTTCTTC. Translated: CASSLGLAGRRSINEQFF. The whole variable domain, remainder taken from reference TRBV7-9 and TRBJ2-1, is DTGVSQNPRHKITKRGQNVTFRCDPISEHNRLYWYRQTLGQGPEFLTYFQNEAQLEKSRLLSDRFSAERPKGSFSTLEIQRTEQGDSAMYLCASSLGLAGRRSINEQFFGPGTRLTVL.

The chain recombines TRBV6-6 with TRBJ2-7, with D possibly matching TRBD2 (5 bases). Germline V gives CDR1 MNHNY, CDR2 SVGAGI (reference sequence). The CDR3 is made up of 15 amino acids. With 5 bases removed from V and 7 bases from J, the gap between germline ends came to 21 bases. DNA of the CDR3: TGTGCCAGCAGTCGAACCGGGATTACCCTGGGGGAGCAGTACTTC. Protein: CASSRTGITLGEQYF.

The chain couples TRBV5-4 to TRBJ1-4, with D perhaps TRBD1 (6 bases). Trimming pared 5 bases from V and 4 bases from J, leaving 12 bases between. CDR1 and CDR2 from the germline V gene are SGHNT and YYREEE (reference sequence). The CDR3 sequence is 14 residues long. In DNA, the CDR3 is TGTGCCAGCAGTTCAGGGGCGATTAATGAAAAACTGTTTTTT. Translated: CASSSGAINEKLFF.

This chain uses TRBV6-5 with TRBJ1-3; D uncertain. CDR1 and CDR2 from the germline V gene are MNHEY and SVGAGI. This CDR3 has 12 residues. With 6 bases removed from V and 0 bases from J, the gap between germline ends came to 3 bases. The CDR3 sequence: CASSNSGNTIYF. The CDR3 DNA reads as TGTGCCAGCAGCAACTCTGGAAACACCATATATTTT.

The genes are TRBV11-1 and TRBJ2-3; 11 positions match TRBD2. Germline V gives CDR1 SGHAT, CDR2 FQDESV (reference sequence). J gave up 6 bases and V 1 base, and 3 bases lay outside the gene matches. The CDR3 consists of 15 residues. The CDR3 sequence is CASSLELAGVDTQYF. The CDR3 DNA sequence: TGTGCCAGCAGCTTAGAACTAGCGGGAGTGGATACGCAGTATTTT.

The rearrangement joins TRBV5-4 to TRBJ2-1; 9 bases agree with TRBD1. This CDR3 has 13 residues. V shed 1 base, J shed 11 bases, and the junction held 4 bases outside the gene matches. Germline CDR1 and CDR2: SGHNT and YYREEE (reference sequence). CDR3 protein: CASSLLGQGKQFF. Here the CDR3 DNA reads TGTGCCAGCAGCTTGCTGGGACAGGGCAAGCAGTTCTTC.

V usage is TRBV30 and J usage is TRBJ2-3; a weak D match, TRBD2 (6 bases). Trimming shortened V by 3 bases and J by 5 bases, and 18 bases separated the two germline ends. The CDR3 runs to 15 residues. Germline V gene sequence: CDR1 GTSNPN, CDR2 SVGIG (reference sequence). CDR3 nucleotide sequence: TGTGCCTGGAGCACTAGGGACTTTTTAGGAGATACGCAGTATTTT. It codes for CAWSTRDFLGDTQYF.

The rearrangement uses TRBV12-5 and TRBJ1-5; D may be TRBD1 (6 bases). CDR3 length: 15 amino acids. Trimming took 5 bases from V and 4 from J, leaving 15 bases between them. Germline CDR1 LGHNT, CDR2 FRNRAP. In DNA form, the CDR3 reads TGTGCTAGTGGTCCCGGGACACGGTCAAATCAGCCCCAGCATTTT. Protein sequence: CASGPGTRSNQPQHF.

V is TRBV18 and J is TRBJ1-1, with unresolved D. CDR1 KGHSH and CDR2 LQKENI come from the germline V gene. This CDR3 has 13 residues. The V gene lost 3 bases and the J gene lost 1 base, with 6 bases spanning the gap. In DNA, the CDR3 is TGTGCCAGCTCACCTACCAGGAACACTGAAGCTTTCTTT. Translation: CASSPTRNTEAFF.

The CDR3 nucleotides are TGTGCCAGCAGCCGAGCGGGAATGGGCACAGATACGCAGTATTTT. Translation gives CASSRAGMGTDTQYF. This chain joins TRBV7-2 and TRBJ2-3; 7 nucleotides agree with TRBD2. V gave up 5 bases and J gave up 1 base; unmatched junction bases: 6. CDR1 is SGHTA and CDR2 is FQGNSA in the germline V gene. There are 15 residues in the CDR3.